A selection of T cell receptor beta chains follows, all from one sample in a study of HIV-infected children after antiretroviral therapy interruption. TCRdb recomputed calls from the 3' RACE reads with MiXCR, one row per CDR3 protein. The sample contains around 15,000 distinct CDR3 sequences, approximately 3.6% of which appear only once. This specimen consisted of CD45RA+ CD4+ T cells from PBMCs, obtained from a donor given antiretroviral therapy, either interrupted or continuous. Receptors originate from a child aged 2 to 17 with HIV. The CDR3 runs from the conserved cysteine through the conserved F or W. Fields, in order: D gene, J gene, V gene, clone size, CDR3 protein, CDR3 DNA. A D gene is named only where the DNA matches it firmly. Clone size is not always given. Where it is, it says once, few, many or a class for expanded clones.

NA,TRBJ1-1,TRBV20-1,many,CSAKLNTEAFF,TGCAGTGCCAAGTTGAACACTGAAGCTTTCTTT
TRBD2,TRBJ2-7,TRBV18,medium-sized,CASSPGTSREQYF,TGTGCCAGCTCACCGGGGACTAGCCGCGAGCAGTACTTC
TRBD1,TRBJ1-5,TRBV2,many,CASRVDRVDNQPQHF,TGTGCCAGCAGAGTCGACAGGGTTGACAATCAGCCCCAGCATTTT
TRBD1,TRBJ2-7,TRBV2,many,CASSSPGQYEQYF,TGTGCCAGCAGCTCTCCGGGACAGTATGAACAGTACTTC
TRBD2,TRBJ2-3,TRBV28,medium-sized,CASSSPGLATDTQYF,TGTGCCAGCAGTTCCCCGGGACTAGCCACAGATACGCAGTATTTT
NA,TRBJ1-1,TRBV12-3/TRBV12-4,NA,CASSSHGGGTEAFF,TGTGCCAGCAGTTCACACGGGGGCGGGACTGAAGCTTTCTTT
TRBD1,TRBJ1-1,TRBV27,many,CASSLGQGRTEAFF,TGTGCCAGCAGCCTAGGACAGGGGAGGACTGAAGCTTTCTTT
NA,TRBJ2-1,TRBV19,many,CASSRRIRDQSPNNEQFF,TGTGCCAGTAGTCGTAGAATCCGGGACCAAAGTCCTAACAATGAGCAGTTCTTC
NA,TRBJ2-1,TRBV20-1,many,CSARGLHNEQFF,TGCAGTGCTAGGGGACTGCACAATGAGCAGTTCTTC
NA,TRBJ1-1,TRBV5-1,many,CASSLDAWIGTEAFF,TGCGCCAGCAGCTTGGACGCGTGGATTGGGACTGAAGCTTTCTTT